The 14 T cell receptor beta chains given below trace back to one sample, sequenced in a study of blood T cell repertoires in COVID-19. Method: immunoSEQ multiplex PCR; TCRdb's copy keeps in-frame clones and lacks some. The data show a few hundred thousand clones, about 88% seen once. The sequenced sample consisted of peripheral blood. All receptors come from a man in his 60s with acute or convalescent COVID-19.

CDR3 region: CASSSQGENYGYTF. CDR3 nucleotide sequence: TGTGCCAGCAGCTCGCAGGGGGAGAACTATGGCTACACCTTC. The chain links TRBV5-4 to TRBJ1-2, with 7 bases identical to TRBD1. V lost 3 bases to trimming and J lost 2 bases; unmatched junction nucleotides: 4. The CDR3 extends over 14 amino acids. The germline V gene encodes CDR1 SGHNT and CDR2 YYREEE (reference sequence).

This clone was observed many times. This chain links TRBV11-2 with TRBJ2-7; no definite D call. The V end lost 0 bases, the J end lost 6 bases, and 9 bases lay between the germline ends. The CDR3 covers 13 residues. Per germline, CDR1 SGHAT and CDR2 FQNNGV. CDR3 DNA: TGTGCCAGCAGCTTAGACTACCGCGGCGAGCAGTACTTC. Translated: CASSLDYRGEQYF.

The rearrangement joins TRBV28 to TRBJ1-2; no definite D call. The CDR3 consists of 14 residues. V lost 5 bases, J lost 2 bases, and 12 bases lay in between. CDR1 and CDR2 from the germline V gene are MDHEN and SYDVKM. CDR3 sequence reads: CASSPLRINYGYTF. In DNA form, the CDR3 reads TGTGCCAGCAGTCCACTCAGGATAAACTATGGCTACACCTTC.

V and J are TRBV7-9 and TRBJ1-6; possible D gene TRBD1, 6 bases. There are 16 residues in the CDR3. V was clipped by 1 base and J by 6 bases, with 13 bases between them. Germline V gene data show CDR1 as SEHNR and CDR2 as FQNEAQ (reference sequence). In DNA, the CDR3 is TGTGCCAGCAGCTTAGGTGGGGGGGCGGCTAATTCACCCCTCCACTTT. Protein product: CASSLGGGAANSPLHF.

This clone was seen a handful of times. The chain combines TRBV19 with TRBJ1-2; D is undetermined. The CDR3 is made up of 14 amino acids. V lost 2 bases to trimming and J lost 2 bases, with 9 bases between them. Germline CDR1 and CDR2: LNHDA and SQIVND (reference sequence). The CDR3 bases are TGTGCCAGTAGTATATCGGGAACAAACTATGGCTACACCTTC. Its protein is CASSISGTNYGYTF. The complete variable domain, with remaining parts taken from reference TRBV19 and TRBJ1-2, reads DGGITQSPKYLFRKEGQNVTLSCEQNLNHDAMYWYRQDPGQGLRLIYYSQIVNDFQKGDIAEGYSVSREKKESFPLTVTSAQKNPTAFYLCASSISGTNYGYTFGSGTRLTVV.

The rearrangement joins TRBV5-1 to TRBJ1-1, with unresolved D. CDR1 and CDR2 from the germline V gene are SGHRS and YFSETQ. V dropped 4 bases and J dropped 1 base, with 11 bases sitting between them. This CDR3 is 14 amino acids long. CDR3 sequence: CASSQQSENTEAFF. CDR3 bases: TGCGCCAGCAGCCAACAGTCTGAGAACACTGAAGCTTTCTTT.

V gene TRBV15 combines with J gene TRBJ2-1, with 8 bases that match TRBD2. CDR3 length: 14 residues. CDR1 and CDR2 from the germline V gene are LNHNV and YYDKDF (reference sequence). V was pared by 3 bases and J by 5 bases, with 3 bases of the junction left unmatched. The CDR3, as DNA: TGTGCCACCAGCAGCCGCGGGGGGCACAATGAGCAGTTCTTC. Its protein is CATSSRGGHNEQFF.

This clone was recorded only once. The CDR3: CASSLEGRTSTDTQYF. The CDR3, as DNA: TGCGCCAGCAGCTTGGAGGGGAGGACTAGCACAGATACGCAGTATTTT. The chain has TRBV5-1 and TRBJ2-3; D is possibly TRBD2 (6 bases). The CDR3 length is 16 residues. From germline, CDR1 is SGHRS and CDR2 YFSETQ. The V end was cut by 0 bases, the J end by 0 bases, with 11 bases between.

The V and J genes are TRBV12-3 or TRBV12-4 and TRBJ2-1; 7 bases match TRBD2. This CDR3 has 12 residues. V was pared by 3 bases and J by 7 bases, with 0 bases of the junction left unmatched. The CDR3 DNA reads TGTGCCAGCAGTTTCGGGGGGAATGAGCAGTTCTTC. Protein sequence: CASSFGGNEQFF.

The chain uses TRBV25-1 and TRBJ2-7; no clear D gene. Trimming shortened V by 3 bases and J by 4 bases, and 13 bases separated the two germline ends. Per the germline V gene, CDR1 is MGHDK and CDR2 is SYGVNS. The CDR3 extends over 14 amino acids. CDR3 sequence (DNA): TGTGCCAGCAGTGATTTTAAGGAGATGTACGAGCAGTACTTC. Residues: CASSDFKEMYEQYF.

Comments on this clone: Other DNA sequences of this sample code for an identical CDR3. The gene calls are TRBV27 and TRBJ1-1; D gene ambiguous. CDR1 is MNHEY, CDR2 SMNVEV, per germline (reference sequence). Between the trimmed V and J ends, which lost 4 bases and 3 bases, there was a span of 9 bases. CDR3 size: 13 residues. CDR3 nucleotides: TGTGCCAGCAGTTCGTCCCGGGACACTGAAGCTTTCTTT. Its protein is CASSSSRDTEAFF.

This chain links TRBV7-2 with TRBJ2-3, with D possibly being TRBD2 (6 bases). The CDR3 length is 15 residues. Trimming took off 2 bases at V and 1 base at J, with 10 bases between the two ends. Germline assignment: CDR1 SGHTA and CDR2 FQGNSA. Written as DNA, the CDR3 is TGTGCCAGCAGCTTAACTAGCCGGGGCACAGATACGCAGTATTTT. It encodes CASSLTSRGTDTQYF.

This chain uses TRBV6-5 with TRBJ1-4, with 7 bases identical to TRBD1. The CDR3 has 15 residues. Germline CDR1 is MNHEY and CDR2 is SVGAGI. Germline trimming cut 2 bases from V and 0 bases from J; bases unmatched to any gene: 0. CDR3 in amino acids: CASSYQGATNEKLFF. In nucleotides, the CDR3 is TGTGCCAGCAGTTACCAGGGGGCAACTAATGAAAAACTGTTTTTT.

J is TRBJ2-7 and V is TRBV29-1; 8 nucleotides agree with TRBD1. This CDR3 is 12 amino acids long. CDR1 is SQVTM and CDR2 is ANQGSEA in the germline V gene. V shed 7 bases and J 4 bases; nucleotides not matched to a gene: 6. CDR3 sequence reads: CSAGQGRYEQYF. CDR3 coding DNA: TGCAGCGCCGGACAGGGTCGGTACGAGCAGTACTTC.